The 6 T cell receptor beta chains listed next were all sequenced from one sample in a study of PD-1 blockade in classical Hodgkin lymphoma. Relapse after autologous stem cell transplantation occurred in every patient, and brentuximab vedotin exposure varied. Produced via immunoSEQ multiplex PCR; TCRdb's table is partial and in-frame only. This sample has roughly 97,000 clones, with roughly 84% found just once. This specimen consisted of peripheral blood mononuclear cells (PBMCs), obtained at baseline. Receptors were obtained from a human donor with classical Hodgkin lymphoma.

V is TRBV7-2 and J is TRBJ2-7; D might be TRBD1 (7 bases). The CDR3 covers 14 residues. Trimming took off 5 bases at V and 4 bases at J, with 15 bases between the two ends. Germline CDR1 reads SGHTA; CDR2 reads FQGNSA. The CDR3 coding sequence is TGTGCCAGCAGCCCAGGGGGTAGCGGTTACGAGCAGTACTTC. This encodes CASSPGGSGYEQYF.

DNA for the CDR3: TGCGCCAGTGGACTAGCGGGAGGAGAGACCCAGTACTTC. Its translation is CASGLAGGETQYF. This rearrangement joins TRBV5-1 to TRBJ2-5, with 14 bases lining up with TRBD2. This CDR3 spans 13 amino acids. Germline V lookup: CDR1 SGHRS, CDR2 YFSETQ. J lost 4 bases, V lost 8 bases, and 1 base had no gene match.

This clone was seen a few times. CDR3 region: CASRADTAINEQFF. Here the CDR3 DNA reads TGTGCCAGCAGGGCAGACACGGCAATCAATGAGCAGTTCTTC. The J gene is TRBJ2-1, the V gene TRBV2; no firm D call. The CDR3 length is 14 residues. Trimming took off 6 bases at V and 6 bases at J, with 15 bases between the two ends. Per the germline V gene, CDR1 is SNHLY and CDR2 is FYNNEI.

This clone was counted ten times or more. Written as DNA, the CDR3 is TGCGCCAGCAGCCAAGCCGGGACTAGCGGGGTCGGCTCCTACAATGAGCAGTTCTTC. This sequence encodes CASSQAGTSGVGSYNEQFF. The chain joins TRBV4-1 to TRBJ2-1; 13 nucleotides align to TRBD2. The V gene's germline CDR1 is MGHRA and CDR2 YSYEKL. CDR3 length equals 19 residues. J was trimmed by 0 bases and V by 1 base; bases with no gene match: 6.

The rearrangement uses TRBV5-1 and TRBJ2-3; 8 bases fit TRBD1. The length of the CDR3 is 17 residues. Germline values: CDR1 SGHRS, CDR2 YFSETQ. Trimming took 2 bases from V and 1 from J; bases not matched to a gene: 9. CDR3 in DNA: TGCGCCAGCAGCTTCCGACAGGGGATAGGAGGCACAGATACGCAGTATTTT. Protein product: CASSFRQGIGGTDTQYF.

The rearrangement uses TRBV5-6 and TRBJ1-2; tentative D call: TRBD1 (6 bases). The V gene's germline CDR1 is SGHDT and CDR2 YYEEEE. This CDR3 region has 15 residues. V lost 3 bases to trimming and J lost 5 bases, with 17 bases between them. In nucleotides, the CDR3 is TGTGCCAGCAGCTCAACAGGGATCACGGCGTATGGCTACACCTTC. This codes for CASSSTGITAYGYTF.